The rows below give T cell receptor beta chains drawn from one sample of a study of OX40 agonist ivuxolimab in advanced cancers. The assay was immunoSEQ multiplex PCR, and TCRdb's table has in-frame clones only and misses some. The profile shows roughly 30,000 clones, 75% to 90% of them singletons. The starting material was CD4+ or CD8+ T cells sorted from blood, obtained in a trial of the OX40 agonist ivuxolimab. All receptors derive from an adult with an advanced solid tumor such as melanoma, head and neck, liver or kidney cancer. The CDR3 runs from the conserved cysteine through the conserved F or W. A D gene is named only where the DNA matches it firmly. A row's size may be missing; if present it is once, few, many or a size class.

few	TRBV10-3	NA	TRBJ2-4	CAISPSDKGELAKNIQYF	TGTGCCATCAGTCCATCGGATAAGGGGGAACTAGCCAAAAACATTCAGTACTTC
NA	TRBV6-1	TRBD1	TRBJ1-1	CASSVQGAEAFF	TGTGCCAGCAGTGTACAGGGGGCTGAAGCTTTCTTT
NA	TRBV7-6	NA	TRBJ2-3	CASSLAGGTDTQYF	TGTGCCAGCAGCTTAGCGGGGGGCACAGATACGCAGTATTTT
NA	TRBV11-3	NA	TRBJ2-3	CASSPSRGGALSDTQYF	TGTGCCAGCAGCCCCTCGAGGGGGGGGGCCTTGTCAGATACGCAGTATTTT
NA	TRBV27	TRBD1	TRBJ1-6	CASSPGQAWSPLHF	TGTGCCAGCAGTCCAGGACAGGCCTGGTCACCCCTCCACTTT
NA	TRBV5-1	NA	TRBJ1-1	CASSPHGNTEAFF	TGCGCCAGCAGCCCCCACGGGAACACTGAAGCTTTCTTT
NA	TRBV11-2	TRBD1	TRBJ2-7	CASSSHLGQGAYEQYF	TGTGCCAGCAGTTCCCATTTGGGACAGGGGGCCTACGAGCAGTACTTC
NA	TRBV6-1	NA	TRBJ2-5	CASSEGWGIQETQYF	TGTGCCAGCAGTGAAGGCTGGGGCATCCAAGAGACCCAGTACTTC
once	TRBV27	NA	TRBJ1-2	CASSLGGNGYTF	TGTGCCAGCAGTTTAGGGGGGAATGGCTACACCTTC
once	TRBV28	NA	TRBJ1-5	CASSFSTPANQPQHF	TGTGCCAGCAGTTTCTCGACTCCCGCCAATCAGCCCCAGCATTTT
NA	TRBV2	NA	TRBJ1-2	CASVGMGSNYGYTF	TGTGCCAGCGTGGGTATGGGTTCTAACTATGGCTACACCTTC
once	TRBV28	NA	TRBJ2-2	CASTPPRTGELFF	TGTGCCAGCACCCCCCCCCGAACCGGGGAGCTGTTTTTT
NA	TRBV2	NA	TRBJ2-3	CANRSTDTQYF	TGTGCGAACCGAAGCACAGATACGCAGTATTTT
NA	TRBV5-1	TRBD1	TRBJ1-1	CASSTWTGEAFF	TGCGCCAGCAGCACCTGGACAGGCGAAGCTTTCTTT
NA	TRBV6-5	NA	TRBJ2-7	CASSGDNPEQYF	TGTGCCAGCAGTGGGGACAATCCCGAGCAGTACTTC
few	TRBV5-1	TRBD2	TRBJ2-7	CASRNGGALEQYF	TGCGCCAGCAGGAACGGGGGGGCTCTCGAGCAGTACTTC
NA	TRBV4-1	NA	TRBJ2-1	CASSPKEQGSSYEQFF	TGCGCCAGCAGCCCGAAGGAACAGGGCAGTAGCTATGAGCAGTTCTTC